This T cell receptor (beta chain) is drawn from a study of blood T cells in healthy people across ages. Next came a second PCR, run for roughly 6 to 11 cycles, which used a sample-barcoded 5' primer along with a J-beta primer mix. TCRdb itself ran the 5' RACE reads through MiXCR, one entry per CDR3 protein. The sample holds about 580,000 distinct CDR3 sequences, around 50% seen once. After removal of 8 bases from V and 4 bases from J, the junction contained 10 bases not matched to a gene. This CDR3 contains 15 residues. The germline CDR1 and CDR2 sequences are MNHNY and SVGAGI (reference sequence). This clonotype was counted a few times. The authors isolated at least 6.5 million PBMCs per sample.

J is TRBJ2-1 and V is TRBV6-6, with 8 bases identical to TRBD2. This TCR came from a man older than 75 in good health. Material for sequencing was blood. Here the CDR3 reads CASSDSGNRYNEQFF. DNA for the CDR3: TGTGCCAGCTCGGATAGCGGGAATCGGTACAATGAGCAGTTCTTC.